These 32 T cell receptor beta chains came from one sample sequenced in a study of blood T cell repertoires in COVID-19. The table came from immunoSEQ multiplex PCR; TCRdb's copy has only in-frame clones and leaves some out. The profile shows approximately 190,000 clones, around 76% of them singletons. Sequenced sample: peripheral blood. These receptors were obtained from an older woman with COVID-19, enrolled during active disease.

A word on this clone: A much larger clonotype is one base distant, so this may be a read error. The chain uses TRBV3-1 (or the pseudogene TRBV3-2) and TRBJ2-1; 11 bases line up with TRBD2. Germline values: CDR1 LGHDT, CDR2 YNNKEL (reference sequence). The J segment lost 4 bases and the V segment lost 0 bases, leaving 2 bases of the junction unmatched. The CDR3 is 16 residues long. The CDR3 loop reads CASSQDRTSGYNEQFF. For the CDR3, the DNA is TGTGCCAGCAGCCAAGATAGGACTAGCGGGTACAATGAGCAGTTCTTC.

The chain links TRBV19 to TRBJ2-2; tentatively, D is TRBD1 (6 bases). V gave up 6 bases and J gave up 0 bases, with 8 bases separating them. This CDR3 is 14 amino acids long. The germline V gene has CDR1 LNHDA and CDR2 SQIVND (reference sequence). The CDR3 DNA reads as TGTGCCAGTAGGAAGGGGGCGAACACCGGGGAGCTGTTTTTT. It specifies CASRKGANTGELFF.

The chain employs TRBV19 and TRBJ2-7, with 8 bases identical to TRBD2. The CDR3 spans 13 residues. The V gene's germline CDR1 is LNHDA and CDR2 SQIVND (reference sequence). The V and J ends lost 6 bases and 4 bases, in that order; junction bases with no gene match: 5. In nucleotides, the CDR3 is TGTGCCAGTAGCTCAACTAGCGGATACGAGCAGTACTTC. Its protein is CASSSTSGYEQYF. Drawing the rest from reference TRBV19 and TRBJ2-7, the complete variable domain is DGGITQSPKYLFRKEGQNVTLSCEQNLNHDAMYWYRQDPGQGLRLIYYSQIVNDFQKGDIAEGYSVSREKKESFPLTVTSAQKNPTAFYLCASSSTSGYEQYFGPGTRLTVT.

The genes are TRBV19 and TRBJ2-1; tentative D call: TRBD2 (5 bases). Trimming removed 9 bases at V and 3 bases at J, with 18 bases between. Germline CDR1 reads LNHDA; CDR2 reads SQIVND (reference sequence). This CDR3 region has 15 residues. As DNA, the CDR3 is TGTGCCAGCAGGAGCGCGGGCCTAATCTACAATGAGCAGTTCTTC. It yields the protein CASRSAGLIYNEQFF.

The rearrangement uses TRBV6-5 and TRBJ1-5; no clear D. CDR3 size: 12 residues. Germline CDR1 reads MNHEY; CDR2 reads SVGAGI. V lost 7 bases, J lost 4 bases, and 8 bases lay in between. DNA of the CDR3: TGTGCCAGCAAGATCAGGAATCAGCCCCAGCATTTT. The encoded protein is CASKIRNQPQHF.

The chain has TRBV5-1 and TRBJ2-1; TRBD1 matches 7 bases. CDR1 and CDR2 from the germline V gene are SGHRS and YFSETQ. V lost 4 bases and J lost 7; bases outside the gene matches: 14. The CDR3 extends over 16 amino acids. CDR3 nucleotides: TGCGCCAGCAGCAGGGTTTCGGGACAGAGAAGTAATGAGCAGTTCTTC. Translation gives CASSRVSGQRSNEQFF.

The chain links TRBV10-3 to TRBJ1-2, with 10 bases aligning to TRBD1. Germline-derived CDR1 and CDR2 are ENHRY and SYGVKD. J lost 10 bases, V lost 7 bases, and 6 bases had no gene match. The CDR3 runs 12 residues. The CDR3 loop reads CAITSGTGDYTF. In DNA, the CDR3 is TGTGCCATCACCTCCGGGACAGGGGACTACACCTTC.

This chain uses TRBV11-3 with TRBJ2-7; D is perhaps TRBD1 (6 bases). V lost 1 base and J 6 bases, leaving 13 bases between the germline ends. This CDR3 is built from 14 residues. Germline CDR1 and CDR2: SGHNT and YENEEA. DNA for the CDR3: TGTGCCAGCAGCTTAGGGACAGACCCCTTCGAGCAGTACGTC. This encodes CASSLGTDPFEQYV.

V gene TRBV6-1 combines with J gene TRBJ1-2; D uncertain. V was clipped by 3 bases and J by 5 bases, with 13 bases between them. CDR3 length: 14 residues. CDR1 MNHNS and CDR2 SASEGT come from the germline V gene. The CDR3 loop is CASSDGLAGYGYTF. The CDR3 DNA sequence: TGTGCCAGCAGTGACGGTCTGGCGGGGTATGGCTACACCTTC.

A few counts support this clone. The V gene is TRBV28, the J gene TRBJ1-2, with a tentative D call TRBD1 (5 bases). CDR3 length equals 16 residues. V lost 5 bases, J lost 3 bases, and 19 bases lay in between. From germline, CDR1 is MDHEN and CDR2 SYDVKM. CDR3 coding DNA: TGTGCCAGCAGTGCCCCGCTTATCGGCAGGGACTATGGCTACACCTTC. It specifies CASSAPLIGRDYGYTF.

This clone was counted many times. The CDR3: CASSFPGLPSSGNTIYF. In DNA form, the CDR3 reads TGTGCCAGCAGCTTCCCGGGACTACCGAGCTCTGGAAACACCATATATTTT. The chain uses TRBV7-9 and TRBJ1-3; possible D gene TRBD1, 5 bases. Germline V gives CDR1 SEHNR, CDR2 FQNEAQ (reference sequence). This CDR3 is 17 amino acids long. V was pared by 3 bases and J by 0 bases, with 15 bases between.

This clone was detected only once. The rearrangement uses TRBV11-2 and TRBJ2-7; TRBD1 matches 10 bases. The CDR3 covers 11 residues. The V gene end was trimmed by 5 bases and the J gene end by 12 bases; junction bases not matched to a gene: 4. The V gene's germline CDR1 is SGHAT and CDR2 FQNNGV. CDR3 amino acids: CASSRQGAPYF. In nucleotides, the CDR3 is TGTGCCAGCAGCCGACAGGGGGCACCGTACTTC.

This clone was seen more than once but under ten times. The rearrangement links TRBV9 to TRBJ2-3; D may be TRBD1 (6 bases). Trimming removed 1 base from V and 6 bases from J, with 12 bases in between. This CDR3 region has 14 residues. The V gene's germline CDR1 is SGDLS and CDR2 YYNGEE. Written as DNA, the CDR3 is TGTGCCAGCAGCGTACTTCCGAGGGGGGATACGCAGTATTTT. It translates to CASSVLPRGDTQYF.

V usage is TRBV6-5 and J usage is TRBJ1-5, with a possible D match to TRBD1 (5 bases). The germline V and J ends were trimmed by 5 bases and 5 bases, with 10 bases remaining between them. This CDR3 comprises 13 residues. Germline-derived CDR1 and CDR2 are MNHEY and SVGAGI. The CDR3 DNA reads as TGTGCCAGCAGTAACGACAGAGATCAGCCCCAGCATTTT. Its protein product is CASSNDRDQPQHF.

The genes are TRBV20-1 and TRBJ1-2, with D unresolved. The V gene lost 5 bases and the J gene lost 7 bases, with 11 bases spanning the gap. The CDR3 extends over 11 amino acids. Germline values: CDR1 DFQATT, CDR2 SNEGSKA (reference sequence). The CDR3 nucleotides read TGCAGTGCTCCTGACATGGGTGGCTACACCTTC. Its protein is CSAPDMGGYTF.

This chain uses TRBV6-6 with TRBJ1-6; a possible D gene is TRBD1 (6 bases). The germline V gene has CDR1 MNHNY and CDR2 SVGAGI (reference sequence). V shed 5 bases and J shed 8 bases, with 13 bases lying between them. The CDR3 loop spans 14 amino acids. CDR3 in amino acids: CASSVDRWDSPLHF. As DNA, the CDR3 is TGTGCCAGCAGTGTCGACAGGTGGGATTCACCCCTCCACTTT.

The chain carries TRBV19 and TRBJ1-6, with 9 bases matching TRBD1. CDR3 length: 16 residues. After removal of 4 bases from V and 10 bases from J, the junction contained 11 bases not matched to a gene. Germline V gives CDR1 LNHDA, CDR2 SQIVND (reference sequence). The CDR3 nucleotides read TGTGCCAGTAGTACCTCGACCGGGACAGGGCCATCACCCCTCCACTTT. The encoded protein is CASSTSTGTGPSPLHF.

The chain employs TRBV7-8 and TRBJ1-6, with 9 bases lining up with TRBD1. The CDR3 contains 15 residues. Germline V gene sequence: CDR1 SGHVS, CDR2 FQNEAQ. Unmatched junction bases numbered 7, after V lost 6 bases and J lost 7 bases. CDR3 coding DNA: TGTGCCAGCAGACACAGGACAGGGGACAATTCACCCCTCCACTTT. This sequence encodes CASRHRTGDNSPLHF.

This clone has a single count. Here the CDR3 reads CASSLSETSGSYEQYF. The CDR3 DNA is TGTGCCAGCAGCTTATCGGAGACTAGTGGGTCTTACGAGCAGTACTTC. V is TRBV11-1 and J is TRBJ2-7; possible D gene TRBD2, 6 bases. There are 16 residues in the CDR3. CDR1 SGHAT and CDR2 FQDESV come from the germline V gene (reference sequence). Trimming cost V 2 bases and J 4 bases, with 18 bases left between them. The complete variable domain, with remaining parts taken from reference TRBV11-1 and TRBJ2-7, reads EAEVAQSPRYKITEKSQAVAFWCDPISGHATLYWYRQILGQGPELLVQFQDESVVDDSQLPKDRFSAERLKGVDSTLKIQPAELGDSAMYLCASSLSETSGSYEQYFGPGTRLTVT.

A single count supports this clone. This chain connects TRBV4-2 to TRBJ1-3; D is uncertain. This CDR3 spans 14 amino acids. Germline V lookup: CDR1 LGHNA, CDR2 YNFKEQ. Trimming took 0 bases from V and 0 from J, leaving 3 bases between them. CDR3 sequence: CASSQDLSGNTIYF. The DNA for the CDR3 is TGTGCCAGCAGCCAAGATCTCTCTGGAAACACCATATATTTT.

This clone occurred once. This chain uses TRBV2 with TRBJ1-2, with 9 bases lining up with TRBD1. The CDR3 sequence is 13 residues long. Germline CDR1 reads SNHLY; CDR2 reads FYNNEI. The J segment lost 8 bases and the V segment lost 3 bases, leaving 4 bases of the junction unmatched. CDR3 DNA sequence: TGTGCCAGCAGTGACGGACAGGGGACGGGCTACACCTTC. The encoded protein is CASSDGQGTGYTF. Full variable domain (remainder filled in from reference TRBV2 and TRBJ1-2): EPEVTQTPSHQVTQMGQEVILRCVPISNHLYFYWYRQILGQKVEFLVSFYNNEISEKSEIFDDQFSVERPDGSNFTLKIRSTKLEDSAMYFCASSDGQGTGYTFGSGTRLTVV.

The chain employs TRBV3-1 (or the pseudogene TRBV3-2) and TRBJ2-3; 10 bases fit TRBD2. CDR3 size: 16 residues. The germline CDR1 and CDR2 sequences are LGHDT and YNNKEL (reference sequence). Trimming removed 4 bases from V and 2 bases from J; junction bases left unmatched: 6. The CDR3 DNA is TGTGCCAGCAGCCTTCGGACTAGCGGATACACAGATACGCAGTATTTT. Translation gives CASSLRTSGYTDTQYF.

The chain uses TRBV20-1 and TRBJ2-7; tentative D call: TRBD1 (6 bases). This CDR3 spans 13 amino acids. Germline values: CDR1 DFQATT, CDR2 SNEGSKA (reference sequence). The V end lost 3 bases, the J end lost 4 bases, and 13 bases lay between the germline ends. The chain's CDR3 is CSASPTGRYEQYV. The CDR3 nucleotides read TGCAGTGCTAGTCCGACAGGCAGATACGAGCAGTACGTC.

The genes are TRBV29-1 and TRBJ2-1; 15 positions match TRBD2. V trimming: 5 bases; J trimming: 7 bases; junction bases outside the gene matches: 9. Germline CDR1 SQVTM, CDR2 ANQGSEA. The CDR3 has 16 amino acids. The CDR3 DNA follows: TGCAGCGTTCTAGGCCGGACTAGCGGGAGGGAGAATGAGCAGTTCTTC. It is translated as CSVLGRTSGRENEQFF.

The chain uses TRBV7-9 and TRBJ2-7, with 7 bases fitting TRBD1. Germline trimming cut 5 bases from V and 2 bases from J; bases unmatched to any gene: 9. Germline lookup yields CDR1 SEHNR and CDR2 FQNEAQ (reference sequence). The CDR3 contains 15 residues. The CDR3 DNA is TGTGCCAGCAGCCCCGAGGGCAGGGGGACCTACGAGCAGTACTTC. It specifies CASSPEGRGTYEQYF.

The chain combines TRBV5-1 with TRBJ1-2, with D tentatively TRBD1 (5 bases). The germline V gene has CDR1 SGHRS and CDR2 YFSETQ. Trimming stripped 1 base from V and 8 bases from J, with 9 bases between. CDR3 length equals 12 residues. Here the CDR3 DNA reads TGCGCCAGCAGCTTGACAGGTGAAGGCTACACCTTC. Translation gives CASSLTGEGYTF.

The V and J genes are TRBV15 and TRBJ1-5; no clear D. CDR3 size: 15 residues. The V gene lost 9 bases and the J gene lost 8 bases, with 23 bases spanning the gap. CDR1 is LNHNV and CDR2 is YYDKDF in the germline V gene (reference sequence). The CDR3 sequence: CATSRPSDGLEPQHF. Here the CDR3 DNA reads TGTGCCACTTCACGACCTTCCGACGGTCTAGAGCCCCAGCATTTT.

This chain uses TRBV18 with TRBJ1-4, with TRBD1 identical over 9 bases. CDR1 and CDR2 from the germline V gene are KGHSH and LQKENI. Trimming cost V 4 bases and J 8 bases; bases outside gene matches: 8. CDR3 length: 15 amino acids. DNA for the CDR3: TGTGCCAGCTCACGATCCGGGACAGGGCACGAAAAACTGTTTTTT. This codes for CASSRSGTGHEKLFF.

The chain has TRBV5-1 and TRBJ1-4; 9 bases align to TRBD1. V gave up 2 bases and J gave up 7 bases; unmatched junction bases: 9. The CDR3 loop spans 16 amino acids. Germline lookup yields CDR1 SGHRS and CDR2 YFSETQ. CDR3 in amino acids: CASSFNPGQGGEKLFF. DNA of the CDR3: TGCGCCAGCAGCTTTAACCCGGGACAGGGAGGTGAAAAACTGTTTTTT.

The chain is built from TRBV2 and TRBJ2-6; TRBD2 is a possible D gene (6 bases). The ends were cut back, 7 bases at V and 0 bases at J, with 10 bases in the middle. This CDR3 has 15 residues. Germline V lookup: CDR1 SNHLY, CDR2 FYNNEI. DNA for the CDR3: TGTGCCAGCAAATTCGGGGGCTCTGGGGCCAACGTCCTGACTTTC. As protein: CASKFGGSGANVLTF.

The V gene is TRBV5-1, the J gene TRBJ2-5; 9 nucleotides match TRBD2. CDR3 length: 17 residues. The V gene end was trimmed by 0 bases and the J gene end by 1 base; junction bases not matched to a gene: 7. In germline, CDR1 is SGHRS, CDR2 YFSETQ. The CDR3 protein is CASSLAPSGISQETQYF. CDR3 bases: TGCGCCAGCAGCTTGGCGCCTAGCGGGATATCCCAAGAGACCCAGTACTTC.

The V call is TRBV5-1, the J call TRBJ1-2, with 7 positions matching TRBD1. V gave up 2 bases and J gave up 2 bases; unmatched junction bases: 3. The germline V gene encodes CDR1 SGHRS and CDR2 YFSETQ. This CDR3 region has 14 residues. The CDR3 coding sequence is TGCGCCAGCAGCTTTACGGGACAGAACTATGGCTACACCTTC. This translates into CASSFTGQNYGYTF.